One and the same sample provided the 19 T cell receptor beta chains below, sequenced in a study of human CD8 memory T cell subsets. A UMI-labeled 5' RACE approach was the method that produced the TCR beta libraries. TCRdb reprocessed the 5' RACE reads and reports one entry per CDR3 protein, with no DNA. This sample's table reports almost 9,500 distinct CDR3 sequences. Sequencing was performed on CD8+ T cells from PBMCs. These receptors all come from a human donor in good health.

V gene TRBV13 combines with J gene TRBJ2-5; TCRdb reports TRBD2, a call that lacks DNA to check it against. The germline V gene encodes CDR1 PRHDT and CDR2 FYEKMQ (reference sequence). The CDR3 consists of 14 residues. The CDR3 sequence is CASGRAGNQETQYF.

The CDR3 region is CASSLGTSYEQYF. J is TRBJ2-7 and V is TRBV27; with no DNA, the TCRdb D assignment of TRBD2 cannot be verified. The CDR3 contains 13 residues. Germline lookup yields CDR1 MNHEY and CDR2 SMNVEV (reference sequence).

This chain connects TRBV27 to TRBJ2-7; absent DNA, TCRdb's TRBD1 call cannot be checked. The CDR3 runs to 15 residues. The V gene's germline CDR1 is MNHEY and CDR2 SMNVEV (reference sequence). The CDR3 sequence is CASSSPGQGAHEQYF.

The chain joins TRBV18 to TRBJ1-2. This CDR3 has 15 residues. Germline V gives CDR1 KGHSH, CDR2 LQKENI. CDR3 region: CASSPDNKGHYGYTF. Based on the CDR3 plus reference TRBV18 and TRBJ1-2, the full variable domain is NAGVMQNPRHLVRRRGQEARLRCSPMKGHSHVYWYRQLPEEGLKFMVYLQKENIIDESGMPKERFSAEFPKEGPSILRIQQVVRGDSAAYFCASSPDNKGHYGYTFGSGTRLTVV.

J is TRBJ2-7 and V is TRBV27; the D gene TCRdb calls, TRBD2, cannot be checked with no DNA. CDR1 and CDR2 from the germline V gene are MNHEY and SMNVEV (reference sequence). The CDR3 consists of 17 residues. The CDR3 region is CASSLLAGKGLSYEQYF.

This rearrangement joins TRBV18 to TRBJ2-2; TCRdb proposes TRBD1, but this gene call is untestable without DNA. Germline assignment: CDR1 KGHSH and CDR2 LQKENI. The length of the CDR3 is 18 residues. CDR3: CASSPAAPGQASFRELFF.

The CDR3 is CASSQDKRQGYSYEQYF. The V call is TRBV4-2, the J call TRBJ2-7; TCRdb selects TRBD1, and the lack of DNA leaves this call unchecked. Germline loops: CDR1 LGHNA, CDR2 YNFKEQ. The CDR3 runs to 17 residues.

Measured by frequency, this clonotype is medium-sized. This chain's CDR3 is CASSLTGESYEQYF. This sequence joins TRBV7-2 and TRBJ2-7; lacking DNA, the TRBD1 call made by TCRdb goes unchecked. The CDR3 extends over 14 amino acids. Germline V gene lookup returns CDR1 SGHTA and CDR2 FQGNSA.

The chain is built from TRBV6-5 and TRBJ1-1; absent DNA, TCRdb's TRBD1 call cannot be checked. In germline, CDR1 is MNHEY, CDR2 SVGAGI. This CDR3 has 18 amino acids. The CDR3 sequence is CASSYSSGTGGSKTEAFF.

This clonotype registers medium-sized (0.01 to 0.1%) by frequency. J is TRBJ1-2 and V is TRBV29-1; without DNA, the TCRdb call of TRBD1 cannot be checked. The CDR3 has 13 residues. The germline gives CDR1 SQVTM, CDR2 ANQGSEA. CDR3: CSVPSGQGHGYTF.

The V call is TRBV6-6, the J call TRBJ1-5; the D gene TCRdb calls, TRBD1, cannot be checked with no DNA. The CDR3 contains 15 residues. CDR1 MNHNY and CDR2 SVGAGI come from the germline V gene (reference sequence). CDR3 sequence: CASSSGQAPNQPQHF.

The chain links TRBV7-2 to TRBJ2-3; TCRdb reports TRBD1, a call that lacks DNA to check it against. Germline V gives CDR1 SGHTA, CDR2 FQGNSA. The CDR3 totals 16 residues. The CDR3 reads CASSLGSQGSADTQYF.

This sequence joins TRBV6-2 or TRBV6-3 and TRBJ2-1; as DNA is missing, the TRBD2 call by TCRdb cannot be tested. CDR1 is MNHEY and CDR2 is SVGEGT in the germline V gene. The CDR3 runs to 18 residues. CDR3: CASSYLELAGGSYNEQFF.

This clonotype is classed as medium-sized by frequency. The CDR3 loop reads CATSRENTEAFF. The chain links TRBV15 to TRBJ1-1. This CDR3 has 12 amino acids. CDR1 and CDR2 from the germline V gene are LNHNV and YYDKDF (reference sequence).

The rearrangement uses TRBV7-9 and TRBJ2-3; TCRdb outputs TRBD1, but without DNA this stays unchecked. Germline CDR1 reads SEHNR; CDR2 reads FQNEAQ (reference sequence). The CDR3 length is 15 residues. CDR3 residues: CASSGTGAGRDTQYF.

This clonotype is medium-sized by frequency. The CDR3: CSVHGEDYGYTF. J is TRBJ1-2 and V is TRBV29-1. This CDR3 comprises 12 residues. CDR1 SQVTM and CDR2 ANQGSEA come from the germline V gene.

The chain joins TRBV6-5 to TRBJ2-7. Per the germline V gene, CDR1 is MNHEY and CDR2 is SVGAGI. The CDR3 spans 16 residues. CDR3: CASSYFVGSSSYEQYF.

The gene calls are TRBV19 and TRBJ1-5. CDR3 size: 15 residues. From germline, CDR1 is LNHDA and CDR2 SQIVND (reference sequence). The CDR3 spells CASSIGRALGQPQHF.

The V call is TRBV20-1, the J call TRBJ2-7. Germline CDR1 is DFQATT and CDR2 is SNEGSKA (reference sequence). This CDR3 spans 15 amino acids. This CDR3 is CSATKSLDPSYEQYF.